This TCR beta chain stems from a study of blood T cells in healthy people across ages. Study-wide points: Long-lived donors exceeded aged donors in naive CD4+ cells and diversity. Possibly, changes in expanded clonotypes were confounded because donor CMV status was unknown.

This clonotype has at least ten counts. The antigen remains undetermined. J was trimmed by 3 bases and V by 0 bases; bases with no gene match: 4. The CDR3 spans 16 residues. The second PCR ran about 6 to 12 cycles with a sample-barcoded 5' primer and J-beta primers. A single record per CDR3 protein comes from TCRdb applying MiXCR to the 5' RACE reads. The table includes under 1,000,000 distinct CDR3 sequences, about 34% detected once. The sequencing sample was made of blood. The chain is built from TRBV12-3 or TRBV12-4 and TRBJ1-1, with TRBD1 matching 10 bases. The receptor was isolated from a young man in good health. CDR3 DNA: TGTGCCAGCAGTTTAGCGATGGACAGGGGGGACACTGAAGCTTTCTTT. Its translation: CASSLAMDRGDTEAFF.